Below are 3 T cell receptor beta chains sequenced from a single sample in a study of human T cells and chemical hapten exposure. Using its own MiXCR run on the RACE reads, TCRdb lists one record per CDR3 protein. The sample lists some 80,000 distinct CDR3 sequences, around 11% occurring once. Time point meaning: patch test 1, 2 weeks after DPC sensitization. Regarding treatment: therapeutic diphenylcyclopropenone sensitization with weekly scalp DPC. The sample was whole blood, taken in connection with sensitization to the hapten diphenylcyclopropenone (DPC). The receptor set was obtained from a woman between 45 and 65 years old with alopecia areata. Some clones in this sample may be carry-over from other donors' samples.

This clonotype was seen ten or more times. The CDR3 loop reads CASSLGGEQGATEAFF. CDR3 bases: TGTGCCAGCAGCTTAGGAGGCGAACAGGGTGCCACTGAAGCTTTCTTT. The chain is built from TRBV7-6 and TRBJ1-1, with D maybe TRBD1 (6 bases). V lost 1 base and J lost 4, with 16 bases in between. The CDR3 is made up of 16 amino acids. CDR1 SGHVS and CDR2 FNYEAQ come from the germline V gene.

There are many counts of this clonotype. The rearrangement links TRBV4-3 to TRBJ2-3; maybe TRBD2 (5 bases). The CDR3 consists of 17 residues. Germline CDR1 and CDR2: LGHNA and YSLEER. Trimming took off 0 bases at V and 0 bases at J, with 13 bases between the two ends. The chain's CDR3 is CASSQEVRGSSTDTQYF. The CDR3 coding sequence is TGCGCCAGCAGCCAAGAAGTTCGGGGATCTAGCACAGATACGCAGTATTTT.

This clonotype was picked up a small number of times. The rearrangement links TRBV20-1 to TRBJ2-7, with 11 bases matching TRBD2. The V gene's germline CDR1 is DFQATT and CDR2 SNEGSKA (reference sequence). J was trimmed by 5 bases and V by 7 bases; bases with no gene match: 16. This CDR3 has 16 amino acids. The CDR3 region has the DNA TGCAGTGTTTACGCCGGGACTAGCGGTCGGTGGGACGAGCAGTACTTC. Its translation: CSVYAGTSGRWDEQYF.